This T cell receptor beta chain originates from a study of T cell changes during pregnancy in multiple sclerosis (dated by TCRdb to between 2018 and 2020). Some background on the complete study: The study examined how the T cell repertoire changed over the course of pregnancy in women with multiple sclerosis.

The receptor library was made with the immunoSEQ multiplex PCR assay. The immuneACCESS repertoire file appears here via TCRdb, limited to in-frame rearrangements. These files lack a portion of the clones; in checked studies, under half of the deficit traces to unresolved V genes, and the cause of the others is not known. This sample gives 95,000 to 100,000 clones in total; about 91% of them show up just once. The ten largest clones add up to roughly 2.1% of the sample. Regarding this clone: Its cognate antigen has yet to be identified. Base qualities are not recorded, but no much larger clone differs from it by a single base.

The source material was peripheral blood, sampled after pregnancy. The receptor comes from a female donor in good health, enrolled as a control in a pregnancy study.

The CDR3 sequence is CASSPQPGTGRFF. The nucleotides are TGTGCCAGCAGCCCCCAGCCCGGGACAGGGCGGTTCTTC. This receptor chain uses TRBV7-6 and TRBJ2-1; 9 bases in the middle match TRBD1. Its CDR3 holds 13 amino acids, cysteine through phenylalanine. Kept here is only the CDR3 DNA, which spans 39 bases and is read in frame from base 1. CDR1 and CDR2, per the germline V gene, are SGHVS and FNYEAQ. Relative to germline, V is missing 5 bases and J is missing 15 bases, with 11 bases of the junction outside any gene match.